A single T cell receptor beta chain is shown here with its context. Antigen unknown. Specified treatment: around 19 received Ad26.COV2.S at low or high dose, single or two shots; five or six received placebo; per-sample allocation not given. Samples analyzed were those drawn on day 63 after the first vaccine or placebo injection. It was Wuhan-strain SARS-CoV-2 spike that the Ad26 vaccine vector expressed. This sample was included in a study of Ad26.COV2.S vaccination and SARS-CoV-2 variants. Study-wide results and caveats: Analytic work on TCR breadth and depth might have understated the full extent of total T cell responses.

After removal of 5 bases from V and 10 bases from J, the junction contained 11 bases not matched to a gene. This CDR3 has 15 amino acids. Germline V gene data show CDR1 as SGHTA and CDR2 as FQGNSA. Clones were sequenced by immunoSEQ multiplex PCR, and TCRdb holds only the in-frame ones, with some missing. The sample yields 350,000 to 500,000 clones, over 75% seen once. The genes are TRBV7-2 and TRBJ2-1, with TRBD2 matching over 10 bases. The sample here was peripheral blood, taken in a trial of Ad26.COV2.S vaccine versus placebo. This TCR came from a person aged 18-60 years who received the Ad26.COV2.S COVID-19 vaccine or a placebo. CDR3 sequence reads: CASSPPGLAGVEQFF. The CDR3 DNA sequence: TGTGCCAGCAGCCCCCCCGGTCTAGCGGGAGTCGAGCAGTTCTTC.